This TCR beta chain emerged from a study of OX40 agonist ivuxolimab in advanced cancers. Assay: immunoSEQ multiplex PCR; the TCRdb copy retains only in-frame clones and omits some. This sample has 14,000 or so clones; about 75% occur once, and the top ten carry 36%. A history of autoimmune disease or systemic immunosuppression excluded patients. The germline gives CDR1 SGDLS, CDR2 YYNGEE. With 4 bases removed from V and 0 bases from J, the gap between germline ends came to 14 bases. This CDR3 spans 15 amino acids. The sequenced sample was CD4+ or CD8+ T cells sorted from blood, obtained in a trial of the OX40 agonist ivuxolimab. This TCR was recovered from an adult with an advanced solid tumor such as melanoma, head and neck, liver or kidney cancer. The rearrangement links TRBV9 to TRBJ2-7; unclear D gene. This CDR3 reads CASSTGGLSSYEQYF. The DNA of the CDR3 is TGTGCCAGCAGCACCGGCGGATTGAGCTCCTACGAGCAGTACTTC.